One sample yielded the 8 T cell receptor beta chains listed below, sequenced in a study of T cell changes during pregnancy in multiple sclerosis (dated by TCRdb to between 2017 and 2020). Receptor amplification or capture employed the immunoSEQ multiplex PCR assay. The table was pulled from immuneACCESS by TCRdb, which kept in-frame rearrangements only. Such tables lose some clones; where checked, under half of the loss comes from unresolved V genes, and the rest has no known cause. This sample gives about 84,000 clones in total; approximately 95% of them show up just once. The leading ten clones occupy more than 0.85% of the sample. Sample: peripheral blood, taken in the second trimester of pregnancy. These receptors came from a female donor in good health, enrolled as a control in a pregnancy study.

The rearrangement uses TRBV9 and TRBJ1-5; TRBD1 might be the D (5 bases). Germline V CDR1 and CDR2: SGDLS, YYNGEE. The CDR3 has 15 residues. Trimming pared 3 bases from V and 0 bases from J, leaving 10 bases between. CDR3 sequence reads: CASSDDRYSNQPQHF. The CDR3 region has the DNA TGTGCCAGCAGCGACGACAGATATAGCAATCAGCCCCAGCATTTT.

J is TRBJ2-2 and V is TRBV5-6; D is uncertain. Germline V gives CDR1 SGHDT, CDR2 YYEEEE. The V end was cut by 4 bases, the J end by 3 bases, with 10 bases between. The CDR3 totals 14 residues. The CDR3 bases are TGTGCCAGCAGCCCAGACTGGGACACCGGGGAGCTGTTTTTT. Its translation: CASSPDWDTGELFF.

V is TRBV5-4 and J is TRBJ2-3; 10 bases agree with TRBD2. V was clipped by 0 bases and J by 8 bases; unmatched bases: 6. The V gene's germline CDR1 is SGHNT and CDR2 YYREEE (reference sequence). The CDR3 is made up of 15 amino acids. CDR3 coding DNA: TGTGCCAGCAGCTTGGTGTCTAGCGGGAGCAGTACGCAGTATTTT. Encoded protein: CASSLVSSGSSTQYF.

The rearrangement joins TRBV7-9 to TRBJ2-1; 15 nucleotides line up with TRBD2. The junction had 6 bases not matched to a gene; V was cut back by 5 bases and J by 4 bases. Germline CDR1 and CDR2: SEHNR and FQNEAQ (reference sequence). The CDR3 sequence is 17 residues long. The CDR3 sequence is CASSTRTSGRVYNEQFF. In DNA form, the CDR3 reads TGTGCCAGCAGCACCCGGACTAGCGGGAGGGTTTACAATGAGCAGTTCTTC.

This clone has more than one count but fewer than ten. The chain recombines TRBV18 with TRBJ2-1; no clear D. V dropped 4 bases and J dropped 0 bases, with 10 bases sitting between them. The V gene's germline CDR1 is KGHSH and CDR2 LQKENI. The CDR3 consists of 15 residues. The DNA for the CDR3 is TGTGCCAGCTCACAGGCGGTGAGCTCCTACAATGAGCAGTTCTTC. Residues: CASSQAVSSYNEQFF.

The genes are TRBV2 and TRBJ1-1, with D unclear. V shed 5 bases and J shed 1 base, with 11 bases lying between them. There are 14 residues in the CDR3. The germline V gene encodes CDR1 SNHLY and CDR2 FYNNEI. CDR3 sequence reads: CASSPMGRNTEAFF. Here the CDR3 DNA reads TGTGCCAGCAGTCCCATGGGCAGGAACACTGAAGCTTTCTTT.

Here the CDR3 DNA reads TGTGCCAGCAGTTTATCTGGGACACTCTACACAGATACGCAGTATTTT. It codes for CASSLSGTLYTDTQYF. This chain uses TRBV27 with TRBJ2-3; tentative D call: TRBD1 (6 bases). V was pared by 0 bases and J by 2 bases, with 12 bases between. Germline assignment: CDR1 MNHEY and CDR2 SMNVEV (reference sequence). The CDR3 is made up of 16 amino acids.

This sequence joins TRBV2 and TRBJ2-5; tentative D call: TRBD2 (5 bases). Germline-derived CDR1 and CDR2 are SNHLY and FYNNEI. V lost 1 base to trimming and J lost 8 bases, with 8 bases between them. CDR3 size: 12 residues. The CDR3 DNA is TGTGCCAGCAGTGAAGGGACGGGAACCCAGTACTTC. It yields the protein CASSEGTGTQYF.